The 10 T cell receptor beta chains reported below all come from one sample, sequenced in a study of blood T cell repertoires in COVID-19. Measured with immunoSEQ multiplex PCR; TCRdb has only the in-frame clones, and not every one. The table includes around 270,000 clones, around 87% detected once. The sequencing input was peripheral blood. Receptors originate from a woman in her fifties or sixties with acute or convalescent COVID-19.

V is TRBV3-1 (or the pseudogene TRBV3-2) and J is TRBJ2-7; 11 bases fit TRBD1. The J segment lost 3 bases and the V segment lost 6 bases, leaving 7 bases of the junction unmatched. Germline V gene lookup returns CDR1 LGHDT and CDR2 YNNKEL (reference sequence). There are 15 residues in the CDR3. CDR3 amino acids: CASSPGQGVHYEQYF. The CDR3 nucleotides are TGTGCCAGCAGTCCGGGACAGGGGGTCCACTACGAGCAGTACTTC.

The rearrangement joins TRBV7-9 to TRBJ2-1, with 7 positions matching TRBD1. V lost 5 bases to trimming and J lost 10 bases; unmatched junction nucleotides: 17. The V gene's germline CDR1 is SEHNR and CDR2 FQNEAQ (reference sequence). The CDR3 is 16 residues long. CDR3 loop: CASSLVGGAPSGEQFF. CDR3 sequence (DNA): TGTGCCAGCAGCCTCGTAGGGGGCGCCCCTTCAGGGGAGCAGTTCTTC.

V gene TRBV28 combines with J gene TRBJ1-3; no firm D call. Trimming took 6 bases from V and 6 from J, leaving 18 bases between them. Germline V gene sequence: CDR1 MDHEN, CDR2 SYDVKM. This CDR3 is built from 15 residues. Here the CDR3 DNA reads TGTGCCAGCAGCTATACCGAATCCTACGTAAACACCATATATTTT. Translated, it gives CASSYTESYVNTIYF.

This chain joins TRBV6-1 and TRBJ1-1, with no clear D. Per the germline V gene, CDR1 is MNHNS and CDR2 is SASEGT. V was trimmed by 0 bases and J by 7 bases, leaving 9 bases between them. The CDR3 covers 13 residues. Here the CDR3 reads CASSEAGSHEAFF. CDR3 DNA sequence: TGTGCCAGCAGTGAAGCGGGCAGCCATGAAGCTTTCTTT.

The rearrangement links TRBV11-1 to TRBJ2-1; TRBD2 matches at 9 bases. In germline, CDR1 is SGHAT, CDR2 FQDESV (reference sequence). This CDR3 region has 16 residues. The V segment lost 4 bases and the J segment 3 bases; nucleotides outside the gene matches: 7. The CDR3 DNA reads TGTGCCAGCAGCTCTTTGGCGGGAGGGAGCTACAATGAGCAGTTCTTC. Its translation: CASSSLAGGSYNEQFF.

The chain employs TRBV5-1 and TRBJ2-4, with 8 bases aligning to TRBD1. Germline values: CDR1 SGHRS, CDR2 YFSETQ. The CDR3 consists of 13 residues. The ends lost 4 bases at V and 6 bases at J; junction bases unmatched: 3. CDR3 coding DNA: TGCGCCAGCAGCCCCGGACAGGGAAACATTCAGTACTTC. Translation: CASSPGQGNIQYF. The full variable domain, with the rest looked up from reference TRBV5-1 and TRBJ2-4, is KAGVTQTPRYLIKTRGQQVTLSCSPISGHRSVSWYQQTPGQGLQFLFEYFSETQRNKGNFPGRFSGRQFSNSRSEMNVSTLELGDSALYLCASSPGQGNIQYFGAGTRLSVL.

The chain joins TRBV5-1 to TRBJ2-3; maybe TRBD2 (6 bases). Trimming took off 0 bases at V and 0 bases at J, with 11 bases between the two ends. The CDR3 has 16 residues. Per germline, CDR1 SGHRS and CDR2 YFSETQ. CDR3 nucleotide sequence: TGCGCCAGCAGCTTGGTAGGGAGGCCTAGCACAGATACGCAGTATTTT. Residues: CASSLVGRPSTDTQYF.

V gene TRBV9 combines with J gene TRBJ2-7; 11 bases line up with TRBD1. CDR1 SGDLS and CDR2 YYNGEE come from the germline V gene. The CDR3 covers 15 residues. Trimming took 3 bases from V and 0 from J; bases not matched to a gene: 2. The CDR3 coding sequence is TGTGCCAGCAGCGAGGGGACAGGGGGCTCCTACGAGCAGTACTTC. This sequence encodes CASSEGTGGSYEQYF.

This clone has only a few counts. This CDR3 is CASSRQLTGGTDTQYF. The DNA of the CDR3 is TGTGCCAGCAGCCGCCAACTAACCGGGGGCACAGATACGCAGTATTTT. The chain employs TRBV4-2 and TRBJ2-3, with a possible D match to TRBD2 (5 bases). The V end lost 4 bases, the J end lost 1 base, and 15 bases lay between the germline ends. This CDR3 region has 16 residues. Germline values: CDR1 LGHNA, CDR2 YNFKEQ.

The rearrangement uses TRBV19 and TRBJ2-1, with 15 bases matching TRBD2. J gave up 10 bases and V 5 bases, and 9 bases lay outside the gene matches. Germline values: CDR1 LNHDA, CDR2 SQIVND (reference sequence). The CDR3 runs 16 residues. CDR3 sequence: CASSPEGLAGGREQFF. DNA for the CDR3: TGTGCCAGTAGTCCAGAGGGACTAGCGGGAGGCCGGGAGCAGTTCTTC. The complete variable domain, with remaining parts taken from reference TRBV19 and TRBJ2-1, reads DGGITQSPKYLFRKEGQNVTLSCEQNLNHDAMYWYRQDPGQGLRLIYYSQIVNDFQKGDIAEGYSVSREKKESFPLTVTSAQKNPTAFYLCASSPEGLAGGREQFFGPGTRLTVL.